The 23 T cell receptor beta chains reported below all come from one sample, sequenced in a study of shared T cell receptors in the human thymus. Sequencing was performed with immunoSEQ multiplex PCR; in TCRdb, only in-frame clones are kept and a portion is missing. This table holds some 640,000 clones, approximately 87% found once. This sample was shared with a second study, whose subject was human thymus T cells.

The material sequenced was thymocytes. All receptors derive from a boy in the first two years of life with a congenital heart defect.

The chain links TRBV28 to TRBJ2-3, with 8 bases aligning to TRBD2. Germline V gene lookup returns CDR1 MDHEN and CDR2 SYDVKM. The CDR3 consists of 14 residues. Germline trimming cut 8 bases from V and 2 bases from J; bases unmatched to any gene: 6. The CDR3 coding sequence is TGTGCCAGCGAGTTAGCGGGATCCACAGATACGCAGTATTTT. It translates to CASELAGSTDTQYF.

The CDR3 protein is CASSQEGGRRSRGGSTEAFF. CDR3 sequence (DNA): TGCGCCAGCAGCCAAGAGGGGGGGCGCCGCTCAAGGGGTGGGAGCACTGAAGCTTTCTTT. The chain recombines TRBV4-3 with TRBJ1-1; the D gene is possibly TRBD1 (6 bases). This CDR3 spans 20 amino acids. V lost 0 bases and J lost 4, with 27 bases in between. The germline CDR1 and CDR2 sequences are LGHNA and YSLEER.

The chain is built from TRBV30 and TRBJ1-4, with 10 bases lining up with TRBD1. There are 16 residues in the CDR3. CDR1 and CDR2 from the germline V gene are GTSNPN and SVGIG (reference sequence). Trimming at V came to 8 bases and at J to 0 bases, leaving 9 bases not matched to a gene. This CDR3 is CAGNRDRGPTNEKLFF. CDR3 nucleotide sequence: TGTGCCGGAAACCGGGACAGGGGCCCAACTAATGAAAAACTGTTTTTT.

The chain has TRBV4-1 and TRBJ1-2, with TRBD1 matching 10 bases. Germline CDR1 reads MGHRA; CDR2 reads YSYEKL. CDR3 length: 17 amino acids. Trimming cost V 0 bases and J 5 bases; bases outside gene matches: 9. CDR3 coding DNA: TGCGCCAGCAGCCAAGAGGGACAGGGGAAATCACGGTATGGCTACACCTTC. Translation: CASSQEGQGKSRYGYTF.

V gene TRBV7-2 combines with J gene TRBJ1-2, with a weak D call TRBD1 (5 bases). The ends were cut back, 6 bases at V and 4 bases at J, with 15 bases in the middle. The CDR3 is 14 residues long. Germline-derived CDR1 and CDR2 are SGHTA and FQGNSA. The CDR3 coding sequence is TGTGCCAGCAGTCCAGAGACAGACAGCTATGGCTACACCTTC. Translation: CASSPETDSYGYTF.

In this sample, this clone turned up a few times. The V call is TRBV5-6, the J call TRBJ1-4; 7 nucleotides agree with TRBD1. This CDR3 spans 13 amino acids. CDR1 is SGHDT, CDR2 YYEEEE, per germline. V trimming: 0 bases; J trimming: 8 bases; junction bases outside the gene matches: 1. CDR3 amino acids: CASSLGDREKLFF. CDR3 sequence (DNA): TGTGCCAGCAGCTTGGGGGACAGAGAAAAACTGTTTTTT. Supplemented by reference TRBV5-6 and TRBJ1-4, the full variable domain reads DAGVTQSPTHLIKTRGQQVTLRCSPKSGHDTVSWYQQALGQGPQFIFQYYEEEERQRGNFPDRFSGHQFPNYSSELNVNALLLGDSALYLCASSLGDREKLFFGSGTQLSVL.

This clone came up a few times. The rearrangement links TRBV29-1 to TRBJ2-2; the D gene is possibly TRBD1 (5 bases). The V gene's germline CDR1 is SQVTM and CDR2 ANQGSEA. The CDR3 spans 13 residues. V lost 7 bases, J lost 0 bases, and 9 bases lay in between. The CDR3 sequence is CSATTANTGELFF. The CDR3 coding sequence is TGCAGCGCCACGACAGCGAACACCGGGGAGCTGTTTTTT.

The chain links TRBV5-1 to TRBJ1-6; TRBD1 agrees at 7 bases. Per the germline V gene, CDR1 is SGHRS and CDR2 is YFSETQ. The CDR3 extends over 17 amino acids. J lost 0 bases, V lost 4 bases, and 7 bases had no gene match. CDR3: CASSGTENDSYNSPLHF. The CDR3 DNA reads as TGCGCCAGCAGCGGGACAGAAAACGACTCCTATAATTCACCCCTCCACTTT.

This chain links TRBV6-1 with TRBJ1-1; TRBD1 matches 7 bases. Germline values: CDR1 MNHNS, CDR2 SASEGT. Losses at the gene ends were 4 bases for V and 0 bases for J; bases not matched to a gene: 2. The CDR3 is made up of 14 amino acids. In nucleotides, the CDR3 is TGTGCCAGCAGTGTGACAGGGTTGAACACTGAAGCTTTCTTT. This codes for CASSVTGLNTEAFF.

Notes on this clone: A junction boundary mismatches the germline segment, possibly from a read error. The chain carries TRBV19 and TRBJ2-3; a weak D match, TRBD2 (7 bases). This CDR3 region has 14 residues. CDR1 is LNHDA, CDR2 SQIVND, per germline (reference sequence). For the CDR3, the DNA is TGTGCCAGGAGTAGGGGGGGGTGGACAGATACGCAGTATTTT. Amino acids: CARSRGGWTDTQYF. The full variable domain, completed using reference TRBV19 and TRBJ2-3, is DGGITQSPKYLFRKEGQNVTLSCEQNLNHDAMYWYRQDPGQGLRLIYYSQIVNDFQKGDIAEGYSVSREKKESFPLTVTSAQKNPTAFYLCARSRGGWTDTQYFGPGTRLTVL.

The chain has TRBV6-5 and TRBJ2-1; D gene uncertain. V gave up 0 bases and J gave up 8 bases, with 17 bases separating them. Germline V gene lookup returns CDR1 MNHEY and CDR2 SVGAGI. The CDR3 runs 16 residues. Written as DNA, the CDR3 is TGTGCCAGCAGTTACTCTATCGACCTTGGCAGGCATGAGCAGTTCTTC. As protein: CASSYSIDLGRHEQFF.

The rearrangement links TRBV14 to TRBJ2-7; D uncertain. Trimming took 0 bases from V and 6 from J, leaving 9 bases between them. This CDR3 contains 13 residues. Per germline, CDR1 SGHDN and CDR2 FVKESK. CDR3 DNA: TGTGCCAGCAGCCAAGATCTCCAGTGCGAGCAGTACTTC. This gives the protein CASSQDLQCEQYF.

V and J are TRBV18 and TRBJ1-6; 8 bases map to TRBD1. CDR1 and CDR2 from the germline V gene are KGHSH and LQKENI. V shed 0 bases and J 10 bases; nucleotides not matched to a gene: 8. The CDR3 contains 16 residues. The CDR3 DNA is TGTGCCAGCTCACCACCGGTCAGGGGGCAAGTATCACCCCTCCACTTT. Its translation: CASSPPVRGQVSPLHF.

The CDR3 sequence is CASSLGAGGISIQYF. In nucleotides, the CDR3 is TGCGCCAGCAGCCTCGGAGCAGGGGGAATTTCCATTCAGTACTTC. The rearrangement links TRBV4-1 to TRBJ2-4, with 7 nucleotides matching TRBD1. The germline V gene has CDR1 MGHRA and CDR2 YSYEKL. The CDR3 length is 15 residues. V was clipped by 4 bases and J by 9 bases; unmatched bases: 12.

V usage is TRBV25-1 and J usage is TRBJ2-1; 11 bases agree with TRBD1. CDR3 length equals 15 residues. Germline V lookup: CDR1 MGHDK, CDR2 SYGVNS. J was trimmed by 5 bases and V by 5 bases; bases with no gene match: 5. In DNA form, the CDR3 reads TGTGCCAGCAGTAAAGGACAGGGGGCCCACAATGAGCAGTTCTTC. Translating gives CASSKGQGAHNEQFF.

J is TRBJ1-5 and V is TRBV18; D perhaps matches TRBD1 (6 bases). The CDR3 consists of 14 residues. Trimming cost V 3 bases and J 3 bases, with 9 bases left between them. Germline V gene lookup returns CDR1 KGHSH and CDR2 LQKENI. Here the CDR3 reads CASSPGHLNQPQHF. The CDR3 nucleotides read TGTGCCAGCTCACCGGGACACCTCAATCAGCCCCAGCATTTT. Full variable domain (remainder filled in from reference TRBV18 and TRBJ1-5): NAGVMQNPRHLVRRRGQEARLRCSPMKGHSHVYWYRQLPEEGLKFMVYLQKENIIDESGMPKERFSAEFPKEGPSILRIQQVVRGDSAAYFCASSPGHLNQPQHFGDGTRLSIL.

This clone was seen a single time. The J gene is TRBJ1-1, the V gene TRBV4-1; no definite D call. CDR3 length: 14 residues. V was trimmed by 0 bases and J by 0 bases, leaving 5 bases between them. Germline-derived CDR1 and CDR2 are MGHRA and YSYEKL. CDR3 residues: CASSQERVNTEAFF. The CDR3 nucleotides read TGCGCCAGCAGCCAAGAGCGGGTGAACACTGAAGCTTTCTTT.

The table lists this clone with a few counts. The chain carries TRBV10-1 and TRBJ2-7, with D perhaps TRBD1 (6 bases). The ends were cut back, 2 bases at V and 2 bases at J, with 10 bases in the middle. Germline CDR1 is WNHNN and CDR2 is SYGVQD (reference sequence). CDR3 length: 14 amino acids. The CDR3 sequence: CASSERQAPYEQYF. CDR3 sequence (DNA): TGCGCCAGCAGTGAGAGACAGGCCCCCTACGAGCAGTACTTC.

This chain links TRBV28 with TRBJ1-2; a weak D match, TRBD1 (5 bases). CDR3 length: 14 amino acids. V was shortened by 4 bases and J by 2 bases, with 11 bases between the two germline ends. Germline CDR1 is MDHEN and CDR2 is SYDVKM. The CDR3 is CASSWWGGNYGYTF. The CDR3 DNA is TGTGCCAGCAGTTGGTGGGGGGGAAACTATGGCTACACCTTC.

CDR3 residues: CASSPGGESTDTQYF. The CDR3 DNA reads TGTGCCAGTAGCCCTGGGGGGGAGAGCACAGATACGCAGTATTTT. V gene TRBV19 combines with J gene TRBJ2-3, with 7 bases that match TRBD2. The CDR3 is made up of 15 amino acids. The germline V gene has CDR1 LNHDA and CDR2 SQIVND (reference sequence). V lost 6 bases and J lost 0; bases outside the gene matches: 6.

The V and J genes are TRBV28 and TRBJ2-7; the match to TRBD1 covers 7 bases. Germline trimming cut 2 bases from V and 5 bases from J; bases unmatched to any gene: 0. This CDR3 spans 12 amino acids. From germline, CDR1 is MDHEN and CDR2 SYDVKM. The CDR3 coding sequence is TGTGCCAGCAGTTTAACAGGGGACGAGCAGTACTTC. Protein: CASSLTGDEQYF.

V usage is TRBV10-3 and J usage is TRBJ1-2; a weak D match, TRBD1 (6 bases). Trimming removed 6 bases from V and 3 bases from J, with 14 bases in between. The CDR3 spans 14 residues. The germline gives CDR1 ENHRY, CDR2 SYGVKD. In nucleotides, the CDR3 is TGTGCCATCAGGATGCAACAGGGACACTATGGCTACACCTTC. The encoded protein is CAIRMQQGHYGYTF.

DNA of the CDR3: TGTGCCAGAAGCTTGCTCGGGGAGGCTGGGGCCAACGTCCTGACTTTC. The encoded protein is CARSLLGEAGANVLTF. This chain connects TRBV5-3 to TRBJ2-6; TRBD2 might be the D (6 bases). TRBV5-3 is known as an ORF, though its function is uncertain. Trimming pared 1 base from V and 2 bases from J, leaving 10 bases between. There are 16 residues in the CDR3.